This TCR beta chain was profiled in a study of blood T cells in healthy people across ages. This clonotype has a handful of counts. Its specificity is not known. Healthy Caucasian individuals from Russia aged 6 to 90 were enrolled as donors. A J-beta primer mix and a sample-barcoded 5' primer were used in a second PCR of roughly 7 to 12 cycles. TCRdb recomputed calls from the 5' RACE reads with MiXCR, one row per CDR3 protein. Among around 320,000 distinct CDR3 sequences listed, 25% to 30% were seen once. The CDR3 extends over 15 amino acids. CDR1 and CDR2 (germline): MNHNS, SASEGT. General observations from the study: The authors considered diversity estimates from one million T cells to be underestimates. In older individuals, TCR beta diversity per million T cells was lower, falling roughly linearly with age.

The chain is built from TRBV6-1 and TRBJ2-5; TRBD2 matches 9 bases. TRBJ2-7 explains the end of the DNA better; the J call may be wrong. The sample taken for sequencing was blood. This TCR was sampled from an older woman in good health. CDR3 sequence reads: CASRDLTSGNYEQYF. In DNA, the CDR3 is TGTGCCAGCAGAGACTTGACTAGCGGAAACTACGAGCAGTACTTC.